This T cell receptor (beta chain) comes out of a study of early T cells in non-severe SARS-CoV-2 infection. Study-wide background: The input, bulk RNA from unsorted whole blood, was sequenced, and chains were unpaired.

Study-wide findings and caveats: Clonotype matching in VDJdb favored anti-spike CD8 responses and did not capture private and CD4 specificities.

TCRdb called the 5' RACE reads again in MiXCR, with one record for every CDR3 protein. The sample lists tens of thousands of distinct CDR3 sequences, about 15% occurring once. This clonotype has only a few counts. Its antigen is as yet unknown. Germline-derived CDR1 and CDR2 are SEHNR and FQNEAQ (reference sequence). This CDR3 region has 16 residues. Trimming left V 5 bases short and J 0 bases short, with 14 bases between. The V gene is TRBV7-9, the J gene TRBJ1-3; no firm D call. This TCR came from an adult who was a healthcare worker with PCR-confirmed SARS-CoV-2 infection or an uninfected control (not recorded which). The sample consisted of whole blood. CDR3 loop: CASSPIDDFSGNTIYF. CDR3 sequence (DNA): TGTGCCAGCAGCCCCATAGACGATTTCTCTGGAAACACCATATATTTT.